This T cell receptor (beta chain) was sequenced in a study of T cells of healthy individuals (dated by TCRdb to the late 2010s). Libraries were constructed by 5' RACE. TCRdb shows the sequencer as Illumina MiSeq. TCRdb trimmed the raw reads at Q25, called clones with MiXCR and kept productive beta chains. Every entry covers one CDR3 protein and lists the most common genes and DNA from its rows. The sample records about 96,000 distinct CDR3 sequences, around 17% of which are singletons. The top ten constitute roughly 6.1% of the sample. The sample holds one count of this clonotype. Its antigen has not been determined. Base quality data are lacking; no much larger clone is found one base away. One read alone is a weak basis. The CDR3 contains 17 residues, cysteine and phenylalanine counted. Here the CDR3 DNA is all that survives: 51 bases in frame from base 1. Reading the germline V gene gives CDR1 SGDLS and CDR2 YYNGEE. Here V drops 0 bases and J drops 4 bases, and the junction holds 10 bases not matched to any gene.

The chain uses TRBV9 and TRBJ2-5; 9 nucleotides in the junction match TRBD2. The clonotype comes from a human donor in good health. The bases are TGTGCCAGCAGCGTAGAGAGCGGGAGGCCCATGATAGAGACCCAGTACTTC. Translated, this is CASSVESGRPMIETQYF.